The 15 T cell receptor beta chains listed next were all sequenced from one sample in a study of blood T cell repertoires in COVID-19. Measured with immunoSEQ multiplex PCR; TCRdb has only the in-frame clones, and not every one. The sample yields roughly 91,000 clones, approximately 80% seen once. The sequenced material came from peripheral blood. These TCRs come from a man aged 70 or older with acute or convalescent COVID-19.

The genes are TRBV19 and TRBJ1-1; D is unresolved. V lost 4 bases to trimming and J lost 0 bases, with 6 bases between them. Germline loops: CDR1 LNHDA, CDR2 SQIVND (reference sequence). This CDR3 has 13 residues. The CDR3 DNA sequence: TGTGCCAGTAGTAACCCTATGAACACTGAAGCTTTCTTT. This sequence encodes CASSNPMNTEAFF.

This clone was recorded only once. V gene TRBV5-6 combines with J gene TRBJ2-3; 8 bases fit TRBD2. The CDR3 runs 14 residues. Trimming took 4 bases from V and 2 from J; bases not matched to a gene: 3. Germline CDR1 SGHDT, CDR2 YYEEEE. The CDR3 reads CASSPGGLTDTQYF. CDR3 nucleotides: TGTGCCAGCAGCCCGGGGGGGCTCACAGATACGCAGTATTTT. The complete variable domain, with remaining parts taken from reference TRBV5-6 and TRBJ2-3, reads DAGVTQSPTHLIKTRGQQVTLRCSPKSGHDTVSWYQQALGQGPQFIFQYYEEEERQRGNFPDRFSGHQFPNYSSELNVNALLLGDSALYLCASSPGGLTDTQYFGPGTRLTVL.

Only a few counts were recorded for this clone. The V and J genes are TRBV24-1 and TRBJ2-3; D might be TRBD2 (7 bases). The germline V and J ends were trimmed by 5 bases and 3 bases, with 17 bases remaining between them. Germline V gives CDR1 KGHDR, CDR2 SFDVKD. The CDR3 length is 16 residues. CDR3 nucleotides: TGTGCCACCAGTGGGGGAGGGGGGGCCTGGACAGATACGCAGTATTTT. Translating gives CATSGGGGAWTDTQYF.

The chain recombines TRBV7-9 with TRBJ1-2, with 9 bases aligning to TRBD1. V was clipped by 8 bases and J by 5 bases; unmatched bases: 15. The germline V gene has CDR1 SEHNR and CDR2 FQNEAQ (reference sequence). The CDR3 sequence is 16 residues long. CDR3 amino acids: CASGPVRDRDEYGYTF. The CDR3 DNA is TGTGCCAGCGGGCCTGTTAGGGACAGGGATGAATATGGCTACACCTTC.

The chain has TRBV18 and TRBJ1-1, with 10 nucleotides matching TRBD1. Germline assignment: CDR1 KGHSH and CDR2 LQKENI. V lost 6 bases, J lost 3 bases, and 10 bases stayed unmatched. The CDR3 covers 16 residues. The CDR3, as DNA: TGTGCCAGCTCCCCCGGGACAGGGGCCGTGGACACTGAAGCTTTCTTT. Amino acid sequence: CASSPGTGAVDTEAFF. The full variable domain, completed using reference TRBV18 and TRBJ1-1, is NAGVMQNPRHLVRRRGQEARLRCSPMKGHSHVYWYRQLPEEGLKFMVYLQKENIIDESGMPKERFSAEFPKEGPSILRIQQVVRGDSAAYFCASSPGTGAVDTEAFFGQGTRLTVV.

The rearrangement joins TRBV19 to TRBJ2-1, with 9 positions matching TRBD2. CDR1 is LNHDA, CDR2 SQIVND, per germline (reference sequence). V gave up 4 bases and J gave up 10 bases; unmatched junction bases: 17. This CDR3 has 17 amino acids. CDR3 bases: TGTGCCAGTAGTACTCGGGTTAGTGGGATGAGCGGGAGGGAGCAGTTCTTC. Translated, it gives CASSTRVSGMSGREQFF.

The chain recombines TRBV6-5 with TRBJ2-7; tentatively, D is TRBD1 (6 bases). V shed 7 bases and J shed 5 bases, with 9 bases lying between them. The length of the CDR3 is 11 residues. Germline V gene data show CDR1 as MNHEY and CDR2 as SVGAGI. The CDR3 loop reads CASKRDNEQYF. As DNA, the CDR3 is TGTGCCAGCAAAAGGGACAACGAGCAGTACTTC.

The rearrangement links TRBV5-4 to TRBJ2-4; D possibly corresponds to TRBD2 (6 bases). The germline V gene has CDR1 SGHNT and CDR2 YYREEE (reference sequence). The CDR3 covers 15 residues. Between the trimmed V and J ends, which lost 4 bases and 0 bases, there was a span of 11 bases. The CDR3 region is CASSGGAVAKNIQYF. CDR3 nucleotides: TGTGCCAGCAGCGGCGGGGCAGTAGCCAAAAACATTCAGTACTTC.

The CDR3 coding sequence is TGTGCCAGCAGCTTAGGGGCCTCTTACTATGGCTACACCTTC. It translates to CASSLGASYYGYTF. The J gene is TRBJ1-2, the V gene TRBV7-8; D gene ambiguous. Germline V gene data show CDR1 as SGHVS and CDR2 as FQNEAQ. Between the trimmed V and J ends, which lost 1 base and 3 bases, there was a span of 9 bases. There are 14 residues in the CDR3.

The rearrangement links TRBV5-5 to TRBJ1-1, with 7 bases that match TRBD1. The CDR3 is 14 residues long. The germline CDR1 and CDR2 sequences are SGHKS and YYEKEE (reference sequence). With 0 bases clipped from V and 5 bases from J, the junction kept 4 bases outside the gene matches. CDR3 DNA sequence: TGTGCCAGCAGCTTGGGCAGGGGGGAAACTGAAGCTTTCTTT. Residues: CASSLGRGETEAFF.

The J gene is TRBJ1-2, the V gene TRBV30, with 9 bases identical to TRBD1. In germline, CDR1 is GTSNPN, CDR2 SVGIG (reference sequence). The CDR3 runs to 12 residues. The V segment lost 7 bases and the J segment 6 bases; nucleotides outside the gene matches: 6. For the CDR3, the DNA is TGTGCCTCGAGGGACAGGGTGGATGGCTACACCTTC. Its protein is CASRDRVDGYTF.

This chain connects TRBV5-6 to TRBJ1-1; TRBD1 agrees at 10 bases. J lost 1 base, V lost 4 bases, and 7 bases had no gene match. CDR3 size: 16 residues. CDR1 SGHDT and CDR2 YYEEEE come from the germline V gene. The CDR3 bases are TGTGCCAGCAGCCCTGACAGGGGGCTAGGGAACACTGAAGCTTTCTTT. Translating it yields CASSPDRGLGNTEAFF.

The V gene is TRBV5-6, the J gene TRBJ2-5; unclear D gene. CDR1 and CDR2 (germline): SGHDT, YYEEEE. The CDR3 length is 12 residues. V gave up 4 bases and J gave up 5 bases, with 9 bases separating them. The CDR3 DNA reads TGTGCCAGCAGCCCCGCTCAGGAGACCCAGTACTTC. It translates to CASSPAQETQYF.

This clone turned up a few times. The gene calls are TRBV7-3 and TRBJ1-2; D uncertain. The CDR3 runs 15 residues. From germline, CDR1 is SGHTA and CDR2 FQGTGA. The germline V and J ends were trimmed by 1 base and 8 bases, with 17 bases remaining between them. The DNA of the CDR3 is TGTGCCAGCAGCTTAATTTCTCGGGAGGTTAGCGGCTACACCTTC. This translates into CASSLISREVSGYTF.

This clone is a singleton in its sample. The rearrangement links TRBV9 to TRBJ1-4, with no clear D. There are 15 residues in the CDR3. Germline V gives CDR1 SGDLS, CDR2 YYNGEE. V was cut by 0 bases and J by 7 bases, with 13 bases left in between. The CDR3 protein is CASSVGGGFSEKLFF. The CDR3 nucleotides read TGTGCCAGCAGCGTAGGAGGAGGGTTTAGTGAAAAACTGTTTTTT.